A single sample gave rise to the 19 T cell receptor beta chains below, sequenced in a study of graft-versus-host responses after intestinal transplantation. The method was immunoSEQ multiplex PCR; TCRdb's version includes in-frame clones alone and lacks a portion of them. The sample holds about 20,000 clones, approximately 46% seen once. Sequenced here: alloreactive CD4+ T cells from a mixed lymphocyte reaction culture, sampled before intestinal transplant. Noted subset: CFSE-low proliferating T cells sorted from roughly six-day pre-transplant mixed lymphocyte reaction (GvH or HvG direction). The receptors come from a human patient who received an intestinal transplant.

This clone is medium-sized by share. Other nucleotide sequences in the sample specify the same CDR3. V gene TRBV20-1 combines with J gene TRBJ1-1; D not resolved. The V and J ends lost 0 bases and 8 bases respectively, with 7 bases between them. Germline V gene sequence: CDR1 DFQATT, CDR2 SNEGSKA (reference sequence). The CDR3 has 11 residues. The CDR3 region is CSARDRVEAFF. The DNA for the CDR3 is TGCAGTGCTAGAGATCGGGTGGAAGCTTTCTTT.

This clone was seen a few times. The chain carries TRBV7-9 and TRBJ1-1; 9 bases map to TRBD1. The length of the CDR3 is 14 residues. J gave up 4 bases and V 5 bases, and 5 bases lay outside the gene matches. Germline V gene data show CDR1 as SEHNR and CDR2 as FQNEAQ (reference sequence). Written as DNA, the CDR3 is TGTGCCAGCAGCAACAGGGGGCGCGTCACTGAAGCTTTCTTT. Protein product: CASSNRGRVTEAFF.

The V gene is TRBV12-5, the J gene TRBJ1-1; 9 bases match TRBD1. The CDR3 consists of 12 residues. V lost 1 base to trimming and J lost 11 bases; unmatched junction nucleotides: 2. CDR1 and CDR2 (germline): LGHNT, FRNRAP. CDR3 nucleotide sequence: TGTGCTAGTGGTTTGGCAACAGGGGGCGCTTTCTTT. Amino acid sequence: CASGLATGGAFF.

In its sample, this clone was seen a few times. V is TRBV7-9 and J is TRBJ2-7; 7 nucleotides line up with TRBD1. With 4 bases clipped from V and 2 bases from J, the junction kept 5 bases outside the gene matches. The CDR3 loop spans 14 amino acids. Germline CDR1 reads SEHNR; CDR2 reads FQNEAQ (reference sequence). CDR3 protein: CASSSDRRTYEQYF. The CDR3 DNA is TGTGCCAGCAGCTCGGACAGGCGAACCTACGAGCAGTACTTC.

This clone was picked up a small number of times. CDR3 in DNA: TGTGCCAGCAGTGACTCGCCCAACAGGGATCACTATGGCTACACCTTC. This codes for CASSDSPNRDHYGYTF. The chain joins TRBV6-4 to TRBJ1-2, with D perhaps matching TRBD1 (6 bases). CDR1 MRHNA and CDR2 SNTAGT come from the germline V gene. Trimming took off 0 bases at V and 3 bases at J, with 14 bases between the two ends. The CDR3 length is 16 residues.

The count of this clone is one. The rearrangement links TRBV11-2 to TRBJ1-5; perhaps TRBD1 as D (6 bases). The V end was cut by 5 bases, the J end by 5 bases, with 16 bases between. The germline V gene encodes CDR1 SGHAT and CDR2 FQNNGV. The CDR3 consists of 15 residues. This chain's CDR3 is CASSLDRLPHQPQHF. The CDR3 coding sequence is TGTGCCAGCAGCCTCGACAGGCTACCCCATCAGCCCCAGCATTTT.

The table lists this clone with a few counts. In DNA, the CDR3 is TGCGCCAGCACCAGCGGGGCATCCCAAGAGACCCAGTACTTC. It translates to CASTSGASQETQYF. The V and J genes are TRBV5-1 and TRBJ2-5, with 7 positions matching TRBD2. The germline CDR1 and CDR2 sequences are SGHRS and YFSETQ. CDR3 length: 14 residues. V lost 6 bases and J lost 1; bases outside the gene matches: 6.

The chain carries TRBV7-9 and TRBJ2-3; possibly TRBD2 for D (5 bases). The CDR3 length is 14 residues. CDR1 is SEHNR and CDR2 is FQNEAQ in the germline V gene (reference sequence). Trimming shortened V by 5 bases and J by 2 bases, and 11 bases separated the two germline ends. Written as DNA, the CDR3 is TGTGCCAGCAGCCTGGACTTGTACACAGATACGCAGTATTTT. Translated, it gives CASSLDLYTDTQYF.

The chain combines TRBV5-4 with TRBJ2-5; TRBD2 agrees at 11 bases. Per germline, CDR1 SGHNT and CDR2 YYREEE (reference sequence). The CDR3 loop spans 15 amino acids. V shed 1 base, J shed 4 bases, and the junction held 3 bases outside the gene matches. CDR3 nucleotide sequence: TGTGCCAGCAGCTTGCCTAGCGGGGGGATAGAGACCCAGTACTTC. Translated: CASSLPSGGIETQYF.

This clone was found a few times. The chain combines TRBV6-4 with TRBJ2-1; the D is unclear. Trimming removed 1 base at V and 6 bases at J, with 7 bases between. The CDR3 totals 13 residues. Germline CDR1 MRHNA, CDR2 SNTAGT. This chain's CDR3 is CASSDFPSNEQFF. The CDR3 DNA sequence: TGTGCCAGCAGTGACTTCCCGAGCAATGAGCAGTTCTTC.

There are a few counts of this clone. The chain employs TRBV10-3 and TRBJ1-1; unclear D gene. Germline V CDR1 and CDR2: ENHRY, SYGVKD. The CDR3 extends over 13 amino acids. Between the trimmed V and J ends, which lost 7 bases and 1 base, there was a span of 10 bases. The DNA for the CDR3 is TGTGCCATCACCCTGGGAGGGAACACTGAAGCTTTCTTT. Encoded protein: CAITLGGNTEAFF.

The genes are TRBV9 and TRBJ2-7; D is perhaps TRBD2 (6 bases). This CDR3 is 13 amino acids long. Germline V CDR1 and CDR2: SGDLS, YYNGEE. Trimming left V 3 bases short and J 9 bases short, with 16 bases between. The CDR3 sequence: CASSAGTALVQYF. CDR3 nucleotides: TGTGCCAGCAGCGCCGGGACTGCCTTGGTGCAGTACTTC. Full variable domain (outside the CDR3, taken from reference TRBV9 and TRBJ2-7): DSGVTQTPKHLITATGQRVTLRCSPRSGDLSVYWYQQSLDQGLQFLIQYYNGEERAKGNILERFSAQQFPDLHSELNLSSLELGDSALYFCASSAGTALVQYFGPGTRLTVT.

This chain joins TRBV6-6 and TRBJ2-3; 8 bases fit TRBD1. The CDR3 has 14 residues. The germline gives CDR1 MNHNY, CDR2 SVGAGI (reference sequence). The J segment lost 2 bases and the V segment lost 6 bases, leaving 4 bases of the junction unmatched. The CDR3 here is CASSKGQATDTQYF. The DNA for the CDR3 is TGTGCCAGCAGCAAGGGACAGGCCACAGATACGCAGTATTTT.

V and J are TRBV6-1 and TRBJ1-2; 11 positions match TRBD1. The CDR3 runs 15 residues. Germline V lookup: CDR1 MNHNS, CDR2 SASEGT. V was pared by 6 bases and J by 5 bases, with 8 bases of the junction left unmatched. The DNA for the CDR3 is TGTGCCAGCAGGAGGGGGACAGGGGGGGGATATGGCTACACCTTC. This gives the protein CASRRGTGGGYGYTF.

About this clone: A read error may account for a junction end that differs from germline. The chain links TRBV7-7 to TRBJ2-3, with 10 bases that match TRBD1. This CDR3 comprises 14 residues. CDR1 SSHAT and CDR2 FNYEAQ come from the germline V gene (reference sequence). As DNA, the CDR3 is TGTGCTAGCAGCCAGACAGGGGGCCGGGATACGCAGTATTTT. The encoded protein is CASSQTGGRDTQYF.

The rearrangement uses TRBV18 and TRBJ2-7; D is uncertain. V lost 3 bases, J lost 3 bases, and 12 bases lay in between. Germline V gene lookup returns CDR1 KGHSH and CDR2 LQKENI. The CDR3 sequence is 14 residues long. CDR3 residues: CASSPQSTVYEQYF. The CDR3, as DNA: TGTGCCAGCTCACCCCAATCCACAGTCTACGAGCAGTACTTC.

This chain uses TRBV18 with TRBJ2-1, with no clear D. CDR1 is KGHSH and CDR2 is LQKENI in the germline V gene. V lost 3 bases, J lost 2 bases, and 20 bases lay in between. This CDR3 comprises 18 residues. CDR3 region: CASSPTQIPVKTYNEQFF. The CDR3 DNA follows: TGTGCCAGCTCACCTACACAAATTCCCGTCAAAACCTACAATGAGCAGTTCTTC. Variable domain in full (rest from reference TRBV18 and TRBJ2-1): NAGVMQNPRHLVRRRGQEARLRCSPMKGHSHVYWYRQLPEEGLKFMVYLQKENIIDESGMPKERFSAEFPKEGPSILRIQQVVRGDSAAYFCASSPTQIPVKTYNEQFFGPGTRLTVL.

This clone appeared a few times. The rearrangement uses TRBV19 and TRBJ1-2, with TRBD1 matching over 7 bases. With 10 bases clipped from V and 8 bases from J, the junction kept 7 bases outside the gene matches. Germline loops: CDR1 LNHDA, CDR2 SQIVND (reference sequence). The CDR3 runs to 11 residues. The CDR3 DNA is TGTGCCACCAGACAGGGCGGCGGCTACACCTTC. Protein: CATRQGGGYTF.

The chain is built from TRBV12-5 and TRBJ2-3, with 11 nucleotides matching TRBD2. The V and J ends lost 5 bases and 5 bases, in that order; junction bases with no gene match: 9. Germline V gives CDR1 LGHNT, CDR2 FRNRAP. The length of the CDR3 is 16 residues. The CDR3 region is CASGPGTSGLIDTQYF. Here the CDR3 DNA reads TGTGCTAGTGGTCCCGGGACTAGCGGACTAATAGATACGCAGTATTTT.